The rows below give T cell receptor beta chains drawn from one sample of a study of blood T cell repertoires in COVID-19. The protocol was immunoSEQ multiplex PCR, while the TCRdb copy is restricted to in-frame clones and leaves out a portion. The table has 95,000 to 130,000 clones, 70% to 90% seen once. Sequenced sample: peripheral blood. These receptors originate from a man between 25 and 39 years old with acute or convalescent COVID-19. The CDR3 runs from the conserved cysteine through the conserved F or W. A D gene is named only where the DNA matches it firmly. Size is stated for part of the rows, as once, few or many counts, or as a class when the clone is expanded.

V gene,D gene,J gene,clone size,CDR3 protein,CDR3 DNA
TRBV18,NA,TRBJ2-1,once,CASSPRASVDEQFF,TGTGCCAGCTCACCACGGGCTAGCGTGGATGAGCAGTTCTTC
TRBV28,NA,TRBJ1-1,NA,CASSFFLRGGAEAFF,TGTGCCAGCAGTTTTTTTCTTAGGGGGGGCGCGGAAGCTTTCTTT
TRBV5-1,NA,TRBJ2-1,NA,CASSLGWENNEQFF,TGCGCCAGCAGCTTGGGCTGGGAGAACAATGAGCAGTTCTTC
TRBV15,NA,TRBJ1-1,NA,CATSRDIGAVSTEAFF,TGTGCCACCAGCAGAGATATCGGCGCGGTCTCCACTGAAGCTTTCTTT
TRBV5-1,NA,TRBJ1-1,NA,CASSLGIQGGNTEAFF,TGCGCCAGCAGCTTGGGAATCCAGGGAGGGAACACTGAAGCTTTCTTT
TRBV2,NA,TRBJ2-5,NA,CASSVWGEETQYF,TGTGCCAGCAGTGTCTGGGGGGAAGAGACCCAGTACTTC
TRBV9,NA,TRBJ1-1,once,CASSVTAGLGIGNTEAFF,TGTGCGAGCAGCGTGACGGCAGGGTTGGGTATAGGGAACACTGAAGCTTTCTTT
TRBV19,NA,TRBJ1-4,NA,CASSIHGAGAEKLFF,TGTGCCAGTAGTATCCACGGGGCAGGGGCTGAAAAACTGTTTTTT
TRBV3-1/TRBV3-2,TRBD2,TRBJ2-3,once,CASSQAGTSGGISTDTQYF,TGTGCCAGCAGCCAAGCCGGGACTAGCGGGGGTATTAGCACAGATACGCAGTATTTT
TRBV7-3,TRBD2,TRBJ2-3,NA,CASSSHSGRRDTQYF,TGTGCCAGCAGCTCCCATTCCGGGAGGCGAGATACGCAGTATTTT
TRBV7-9,NA,TRBJ1-2,few,CASSFGDYGYTF,TGTGCCAGCAGCTTTGGAGACTATGGCTACACCTTC
TRBV27,TRBD1,TRBJ1-6,NA,CASSFTPSTGLGPPLHF,TGTGCCAGCAGTTTTACTCCCTCGACAGGGCTAGGGCCACCCCTCCACTTT
TRBV4-3,TRBD2,TRBJ2-7,few,CASSQAPGGPSSYEQYF,TGCGCCAGCAGCCAAGCTCCGGGGGGGCCAAGCTCCTACGAGCAGTACTTC
TRBV4-1,TRBD1,TRBJ2-7,NA,CASSQGTGSIYEQYF,TGCGCCAGCAGCCAAGGGACAGGGTCCATCTACGAGCAGTACTTC
TRBV28,TRBD2,TRBJ2-3,NA,CASSFLPRGSGRADTQYF,TGTGCCAGCAGTTTCCTCCCTCGGGGTAGCGGGAGGGCAGATACGCAGTATTTT
TRBV13,TRBD1,TRBJ1-1,NA,CASSQTGTGKPEAFF,TGTGCCAGCAGCCAGACCGGGACAGGGAAGCCTGAAGCTTTCTTT
TRBV4-1,TRBD1,TRBJ2-1,NA,CASSPSGQAPTTGFRNEQFF,TGCGCCAGCAGCCCATCTGGACAGGCCCCCACCACAGGGTTCCGTAATGAGCAGTTCTTC
TRBV19,NA,TRBJ1-1,NA,CASSIDLGLLTWAFF,TGTGCCAGTAGTATAGATCTGGGCCTCCTAACATGGGCTTTCTTT
TRBV4-3,NA,TRBJ1-5,NA,CASSQVLNSNQPQHF,TGCGCCAGCAGCCAAGTACTGAATAGCAATCAGCCCCAGCATTTT
TRBV5-6,TRBD1,TRBJ1-1,NA,CASSAGTGSMNTEAFF,TGTGCCAGCAGCGCCGGGACAGGGTCCATGAACACTGAAGCTTTCTTT
TRBV4-1,NA,TRBJ2-7,NA,CASSQDRGIYEQYF,TGCGCCAGCAGCCAAGACCGGGGGATCTACGAGCAGTACTTC
TRBV5-5,TRBD1,TRBJ2-6,NA,CASSLGGTGPSGANVLTF,TGTGCCAGCAGCTTGGGCGGGACAGGGCCCTCTGGGGCCAACGTCCTGACTTTC
TRBV2,NA,TRBJ1-2,NA,CASSQQRLYGYTF,TGTGCCAGCAGCCAACAGCGACTATATGGCTACACCTTC
TRBV4-3,NA,TRBJ2-2,NA,CASSPMEGELFF,TGCGCCAGCAGCCCCATGGAGGGGGAGCTGTTTTTT
TRBV3-1/TRBV3-2,NA,TRBJ2-3,NA,CASSQHGSTDTQYF,TGTGCCAGCAGCCAACACGGGAGCACAGATACGCAGTATTTT
TRBV19,TRBD1,TRBJ1-1,NA,CASKQGAYTEAFF,TGTGCCAGTAAACAGGGGGCGTACACTGAAGCTTTCTTT
TRBV5-6,NA,TRBJ1-6,few,CASSFDTSYNSPLHF,TGTGCCAGCAGCTTTGACACCTCCTATAATTCACCCCTCCACTTT
TRBV7-2,TRBD1,TRBJ2-7,NA,CASSLVSDRGTTLYF,TGTGCCAGCAGCTTAGTCTCCGACAGGGGAACCACCCTGTACTTC
TRBV6-6,TRBD2,TRBJ2-5,NA,CASSYAGGDGETQYF,TGTGCCAGCAGTTATGCGGGAGGGGATGGGGAGACCCAGTACTTC
TRBV4-3,NA,TRBJ1-2,few,CASSLNRETYYGYTF,TGCGCCAGCAGCCTGAACAGAGAGACCTACTATGGCTACACCTTC
TRBV4-3,NA,TRBJ1-1,NA,CASSPFSGTQAFF,TGCGCCAGCAGCCCCTTTTCGGGGACTCAAGCTTTCTTT
TRBV4-3,NA,TRBJ1-3,NA,CASSLQLRDTGNTIYF,TGCGCCAGCAGCCTACAGCTGCGAGACACTGGAAACACCATATATTTT
TRBV19,TRBD1,TRBJ2-4,NA,CASSRGPAKNIQYF,TGTGCCAGTAGCAGGGGGCCAGCCAAAAACATTCAGTACTTC
TRBV2,TRBD1,TRBJ1-3,NA,CASSEGQGNSGNTIYF,TGTGCCAGCAGCGAGGGACAGGGCAACTCTGGAAACACCATATATTTT
TRBV5-4,TRBD2,TRBJ2-2,NA,CASSRGLDGTGELFF,TGTGCCAGCAGCCGGGGACTAGATGGGACCGGGGAGCTGTTTTTT
TRBV20-1,NA,TRBJ1-5,NA,CSARGAGTQHF,TGCAGTGCTAGAGGTGCGGGAACCCAGCATTTT
TRBV5-5,TRBD1,TRBJ1-1,NA,CASSLATGWGMMNTEAFF,TGTGCCAGCAGCTTGGCGACAGGGTGGGGGATGATGAACACTGAAGCTTTCTTT
TRBV9,TRBD2,TRBJ2-3,once,CASSVGLSGGLTDTQYF,TGTGCCAGCAGCGTAGGACTGAGCGGGGGGCTCACAGATACGCAGTATTTT
TRBV10-1,NA,TRBJ1-4,once,CASSETRPEGEEKLFF,TGCGCCAGCAGTGAGACCCGCCCTGAGGGGGAAGAAAAACTGTTTTTT
TRBV5-4,TRBD1,TRBJ1-3,NA,CASSPGQNSGNTIYF,TGTGCCAGCAGCCCGGGACAGAACTCTGGAAACACCATATATTTT
TRBV27,NA,TRBJ2-3,once,CASSLRTRDYDTQYF,TGTGCCAGCAGTCTCAGGACTCGGGATTACGATACGCAGTATTTT
TRBV6-1,NA,TRBJ2-3,NA,CASSETLTVKTDTQYF,TGTGCCAGCAGTGAAACTTTAACAGTCAAAACAGATACGCAGTATTTT
TRBV5-1,NA,TRBJ2-1,NA,CASSLGRASSYNEQFF,TGCGCCAGCAGCTTGGGGCGGGCCAGCTCCTACAATGAGCAGTTCTTC
TRBV5-6,TRBD2,TRBJ2-1,NA,CASSSLLAGGRDEQFF,TGTGCCAGCAGCAGCTTACTAGCGGGGGGAAGGGATGAGCAGTTCTTC
TRBV10-3,TRBD2,TRBJ2-7,few,CAISERGDSYEQYF,TGTGCCATCAGTGAACGGGGGGACTCCTACGAGCAGTACTTC
TRBV10-2,NA,TRBJ2-2,NA,CASRTGEKNTGELFF,TGCGCCAGCAGGACGGGGGAAAAAAACACCGGGGAGCTGTTTTTT
TRBV9,NA,TRBJ1-1,NA,CASSVASGTEAFF,TGTGCCAGCAGCGTAGCCTCCGGGACTGAAGCTTTCTTT
TRBV5-1,NA,TRBJ2-3,NA,CASSLISSAGTDTQYF,TGCGCCAGCAGCTTGATTAGTAGCGCCGGCACAGATACGCAGTATTTT
TRBV4-1,TRBD2,TRBJ2-1,NA,CASSQVRAGGDNEQFF,TGCGCCAGCAGCCAAGTCCGAGCGGGGGGGGACAATGAGCAGTTCTTC
TRBV7-9,NA,TRBJ2-6,once,CASSLDLRGANVLTF,TGTGCCAGCAGCTTAGATCTCCGTGGGGCCAACGTCCTGACTTTC
TRBV9,TRBD1,TRBJ1-4,NA,CASSASGGDNEKLFF,TGTGCCAGCAGCGCATCAGGGGGAGATAATGAAAAACTGTTTTTT